The entry below describes one T cell receptor (beta chain). This sample is part of a study of CD8 T cells in Susac syndrome. Reverse transcription of roughly 0.45 to 1 ug RNA used random hexamers. Via MiXCR, TCRdb re-called the immunoSEQ multiplex PCR reads, giving one row per CDR3 protein. The data show 77,000 or so distinct CDR3 sequences, about 93% seen once. Deletions cut 4 bases from V and 3 bases from J, with 6 bases between. The CDR3 has 12 residues. This receptor was obtained from a human donor with Susac syndrome. Sequencing was done on a sample of CD4+ T cells from PBMCs. This chain connects TRBV12-3 or TRBV12-4 to TRBJ1-2; D gene ambiguous. CDR3 bases: TGTGCCAGCAGTTCTCGATACTATGGCTACACCTTC. The encoded protein is CASSSRYYGYTF.